The TCR beta chain described here comes from a study of CD8+CD57+ T cells in acquired aplastic anemia. Background on the study: CD4+ and CD8+ cells, once sorted, gave DNA averaging 3.2 ug. Healthy donors had, on average, about 10.8 million reads for their CD4+ cells. Study-wide results and limits: In common between the patients and the controls were around 29 CD8+ CDR3 sequences. Significant differences in CD8+ Simpson's diversity were not observed between patients and controls.

The CDR3 sequence is 12 residues long. Between the trimmed V and J ends, which lost 8 bases and 2 bases, there was a span of 10 bases. From germline, CDR1 is LNHDA and CDR2 SQIVND (reference sequence). Profiling of TCR beta VDJ combinations and CDR3 sequences used genomic DNA as template. One entry per CDR3 protein, called by TCRdb with MiXCR from the reads. Of about 81,000 distinct CDR3 sequences in the sample, over 35% were seen once. In its sample, this clonotype was seen a few times. Its antigen is as yet unknown. With a much larger clone just one base away, this may be a read error. The rearrangement uses TRBV19 and TRBJ2-7, with D uncertain. The sample was sorted CD4+, CD8+, or CD8+CD57+ T cells (not recorded which) from PBMCs. The receptor was derived from a human donor in good health, serving as a control. CDR3 loop: CASGSSPYEQYF. CDR3 nucleotides: TGTGCCAGTGGTAGTAGCCCCTACGAGCAGTACTTC.